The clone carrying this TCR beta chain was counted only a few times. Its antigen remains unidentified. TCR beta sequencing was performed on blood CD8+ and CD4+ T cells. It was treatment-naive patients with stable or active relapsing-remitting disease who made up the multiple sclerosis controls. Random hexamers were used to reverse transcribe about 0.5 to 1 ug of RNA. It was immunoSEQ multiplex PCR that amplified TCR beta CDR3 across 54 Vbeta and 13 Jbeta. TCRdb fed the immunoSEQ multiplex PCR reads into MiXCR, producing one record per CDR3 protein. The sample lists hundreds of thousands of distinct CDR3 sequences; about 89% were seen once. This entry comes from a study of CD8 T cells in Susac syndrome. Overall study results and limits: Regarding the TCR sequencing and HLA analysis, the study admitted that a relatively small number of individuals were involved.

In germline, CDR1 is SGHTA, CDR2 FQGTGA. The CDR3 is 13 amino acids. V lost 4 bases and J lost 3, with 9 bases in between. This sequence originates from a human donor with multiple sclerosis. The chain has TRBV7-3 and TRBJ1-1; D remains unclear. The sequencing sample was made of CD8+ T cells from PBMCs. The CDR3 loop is CASSYNGYTEAFF. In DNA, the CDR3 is TGTGCCAGCAGCTACAATGGTTACACTGAAGCTTTCTTT.